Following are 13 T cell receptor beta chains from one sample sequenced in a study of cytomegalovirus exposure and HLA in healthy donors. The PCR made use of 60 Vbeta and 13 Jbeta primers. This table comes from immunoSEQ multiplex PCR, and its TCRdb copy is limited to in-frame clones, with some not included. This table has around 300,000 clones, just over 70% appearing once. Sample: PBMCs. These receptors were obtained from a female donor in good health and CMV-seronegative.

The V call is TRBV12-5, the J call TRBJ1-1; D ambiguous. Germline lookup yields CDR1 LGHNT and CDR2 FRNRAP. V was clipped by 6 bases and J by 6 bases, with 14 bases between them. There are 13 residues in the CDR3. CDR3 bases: TGTGCTAGTGGACTTAAACCAGGCGCTGAAGCTTTCTTT. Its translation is CASGLKPGAEAFF.

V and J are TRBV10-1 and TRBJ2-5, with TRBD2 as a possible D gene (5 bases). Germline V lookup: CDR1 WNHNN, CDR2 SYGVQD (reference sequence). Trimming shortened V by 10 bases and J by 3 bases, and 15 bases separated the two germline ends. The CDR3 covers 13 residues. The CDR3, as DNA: TGCGCCACCTCGGGGAACAGAAAAGAGACCCAGTACTTC. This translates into CATSGNRKETQYF.

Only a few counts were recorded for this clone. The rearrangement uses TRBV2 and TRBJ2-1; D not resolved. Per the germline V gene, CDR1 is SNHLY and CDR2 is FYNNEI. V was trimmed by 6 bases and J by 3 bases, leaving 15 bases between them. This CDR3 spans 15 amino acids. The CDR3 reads CASRESTTVYNEQFF. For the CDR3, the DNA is TGTGCCAGCAGAGAGTCTACCACGGTCTACAATGAGCAGTTCTTC.

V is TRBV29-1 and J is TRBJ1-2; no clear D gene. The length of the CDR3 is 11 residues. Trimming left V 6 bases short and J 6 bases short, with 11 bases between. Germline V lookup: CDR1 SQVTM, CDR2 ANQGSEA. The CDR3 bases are TGCAGCGTCCCCTGGGCAGATGGCTACACCTTC. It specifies CSVPWADGYTF.

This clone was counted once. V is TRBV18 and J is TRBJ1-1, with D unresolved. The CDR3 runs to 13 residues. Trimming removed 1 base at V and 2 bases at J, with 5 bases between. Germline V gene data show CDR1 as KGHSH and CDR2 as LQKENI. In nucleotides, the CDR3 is TGTGCCAGCTCACCACTACTAAACACTGAAGCTTTCTTT. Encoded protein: CASSPLLNTEAFF.

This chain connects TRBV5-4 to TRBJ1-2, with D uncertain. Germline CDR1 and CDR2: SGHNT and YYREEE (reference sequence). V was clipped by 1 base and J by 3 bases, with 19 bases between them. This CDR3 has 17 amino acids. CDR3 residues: CASSLRVPRRRDYGYTF. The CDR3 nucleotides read TGTGCCAGCAGCTTGAGGGTGCCCAGGAGGAGGGACTATGGCTACACCTTC.

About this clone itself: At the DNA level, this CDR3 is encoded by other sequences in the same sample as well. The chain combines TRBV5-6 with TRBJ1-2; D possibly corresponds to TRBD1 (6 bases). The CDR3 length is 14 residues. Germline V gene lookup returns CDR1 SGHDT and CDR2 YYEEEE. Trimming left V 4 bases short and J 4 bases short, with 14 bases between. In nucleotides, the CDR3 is TGTGCCAGCAGCCCCCCGGACAGTCTCTATGGCTACACCTTC. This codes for CASSPPDSLYGYTF. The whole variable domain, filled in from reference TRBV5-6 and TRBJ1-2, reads DAGVTQSPTHLIKTRGQQVTLRCSPKSGHDTVSWYQQALGQGPQFIFQYYEEEERQRGNFPDRFSGHQFPNYSSELNVNALLLGDSALYLCASSPPDSLYGYTFGSGTRLTVV.

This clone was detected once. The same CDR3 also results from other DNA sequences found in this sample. The CDR3 region has the DNA TGTGCCAGCAGCTCCCCGGGGGGAAATGAGCAGTTCTTC. Translating it yields CASSSPGGNEQFF. This chain joins TRBV7-9 and TRBJ2-1; TRBD2 aligns across 7 bases. This CDR3 comprises 13 residues. V shed 4 bases, J shed 7 bases, and the junction held 4 bases outside the gene matches. Germline values: CDR1 SEHNR, CDR2 FQNEAQ (reference sequence).

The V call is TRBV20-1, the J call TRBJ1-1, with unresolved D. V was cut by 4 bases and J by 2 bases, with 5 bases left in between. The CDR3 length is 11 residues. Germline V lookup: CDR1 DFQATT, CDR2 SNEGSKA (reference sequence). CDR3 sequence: CSAILNTEAFF. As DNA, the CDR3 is TGCAGTGCTATCCTAAACACTGAAGCTTTCTTT.

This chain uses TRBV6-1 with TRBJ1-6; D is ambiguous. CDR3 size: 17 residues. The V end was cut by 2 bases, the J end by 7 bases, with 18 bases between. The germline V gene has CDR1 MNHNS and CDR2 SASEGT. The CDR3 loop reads CASSEQPRGYENSPLHF. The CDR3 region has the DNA TGTGCCAGCAGTGAACAACCCCGGGGTTATGAAAATTCACCCCTCCACTTT.

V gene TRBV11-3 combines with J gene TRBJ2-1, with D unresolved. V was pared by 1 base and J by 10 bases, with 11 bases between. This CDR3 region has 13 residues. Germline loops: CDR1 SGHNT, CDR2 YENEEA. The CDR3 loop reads CASSLVAALEQFF. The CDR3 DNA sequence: TGTGCCAGCAGCTTAGTGGCCGCTTTAGAGCAGTTCTTC.

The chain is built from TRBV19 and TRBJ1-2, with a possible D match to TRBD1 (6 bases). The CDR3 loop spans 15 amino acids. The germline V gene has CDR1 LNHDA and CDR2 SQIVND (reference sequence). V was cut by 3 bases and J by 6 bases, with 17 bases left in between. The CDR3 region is CASSISWTALDGYTF. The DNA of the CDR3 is TGTGCCAGTAGTATTTCCTGGACAGCCCTGGATGGCTACACCTTC.

The CDR3 loop is CASSSVIAGGPVAQYF. CDR3 bases: TGTGCCAGCAGCTCCGTTATAGCGGGAGGGCCCGTTGCGCAGTATTTT. The chain links TRBV7-2 to TRBJ2-3; 11 bases fit TRBD2. The CDR3 is 16 amino acids. The V gene end was trimmed by 4 bases and the J gene end by 10 bases; junction bases not matched to a gene: 13. Per germline, CDR1 SGHTA and CDR2 FQGNSA.